This T cell receptor (beta chain) stems from a study of T cells after yellow fever vaccination (dated by TCRdb to about 2019). A note on the overall study: The SMART-Seq v4 Ultra Low Input RNA kit was used to prepare libraries from fractions with low cell numbers. To follow T-cell clones before and after primary and booster YFV17D yellow fever vaccination, bulk TCR alpha and beta repertoires were sequenced over time. Two healthy male donors, one aged 18 to 30 and one aged 30 to 39 years, were included in the cohort. Blood samples were taken at several timepoints before and after primary and secondary immunization, and bulk PBMC replicates and cell subsets were isolated. General study outcomes and caveats: Because the study included only a couple of donors, the extent to which the findings can be generalized is limited. Most clones expanded after primary vaccination (around 97% of CD4 and roughly 91% of CD8) were re-detected after the booster, suggesting that broad memory maintenance occurred. Compared with the primary T-cell response, the secondary T-cell response was weaker but faster, peaking on day 5 rather than day 15. FACS-sorted repertoires could contain abundant contaminating clonotypes from the bulk population, so computational filtering was required. A small fraction of clonotypes showed up in both the CD4 and CD8 compartments, probably as a result of convergent recombination.

Data came from an Illumina NovaSeq 6000. Synthesis of TCR cDNA relied on 5'RACE template switching, a step that introduced a universal primer site along with unique molecular identifiers. Priming for cDNA synthesis came from both the TCR alpha and TCR beta constant segments. Two PCR steps were used to amplify libraries, with sample barcodes and sequencing adapters being added in the second step. Sequencing of libraries was performed on Illumina HiSeq 2500 (2x100 bp) or NovaSeq (2x150 bp). On the study's bioinformatics: MIGEC handled demultiplexing of reads and collapsing into UMI consensus sequences, while MiXCR performed V(D)J alignment. Using edgeR on replicate PBMC samples, clonotypes were called vaccine-responding if FDR was below 0.01 and the log2 fold change was above 5 up to day 15. CD4 or CD8 identity was assigned to each bulk clonotype according to whether the clonotype was present at higher abundance in the sequenced CD4 repertoire or the sequenced CD8 repertoire. TCRdb handled the public reads itself, with Q25 trimming in fastp and clone calling in MiXCR, and kept productive beta chains. Every entry covers one CDR3 protein and lists the most common genes and DNA from its rows. The V and J calls and clone size are TCRdb's, not the authors'. Across this sample there are 200,000 to 300,000 distinct CDR3 sequences, with 3.6% seen only once. Under 20% of the sample is held by the ten biggest clonotypes.

Reading the label with the study, this specimen's treatment or condition is: live attenuated yellow fever vaccine strain. At every blood-draw timepoint, two biological replicates of bulk PBMCs were collected. PBMCs were isolated from peripheral blood using a standard Ficoll-Paque protocol. RNA was extracted with TriZol from bulk PBMCs, CD4 and CD8 fractions, and dextramer-positive and dextramer-negative fractions. In this sample, this clonotype turned up a few times. Its target antigen remains unknown. No much larger clone is present one base from it, and per-base qualities are unavailable. This sequence originates from a man younger than 35 who received the YFV17D yellow fever vaccine. Sequenced material: PBMCs, taken 15 days after the yellow fever booster vaccination.

Read as DNA, the sequence is TGTGCCAGCAGCGGAGGGGGGCCTCGCCGCAATCAGCCCCAGCATTTT. Its translation reads: CASSGGGPRRNQPQHF. Recombination joined TRBV7-8 with TRBJ1-5; 6 matching bases give a weak D call of TRBD1. From a lookup of the germline V gene, CDR1 and CDR2 are SGHVS and FQNEAQ. V was cut back by 5 bases and J by 2 bases, leaving a gap of 16 bases between them. Including the terminal cysteine and phenylalanine, the CDR3 comprises 16 residues. Of the read, only the CDR3 DNA is kept; its 48 bases are in frame from base 1.